A selection of T cell receptor beta chains follows, all from one sample in a study of T cell clonotyping in hematopoietic cell transplantation. TCRdb keeps only in-frame clones here, not all; method: immunoSEQ multiplex PCR. The table lists over a thousand clones, roughly 97% of them singletons. This sample comprised PBMCs, obtained 30 days after allogeneic stem cell transplant. These receptors were obtained from a male patient in his late teens or twenties who had an allogeneic stem cell transplant from a related donor, so the T cells may come from the graft donor. Some clones in this sample may be carry-over from other donors' samples. CDR3s include the opening cysteine and the closing phenylalanine or tryptophan. Fields, in order: clone size, D gene, V gene, J gene, CDR3 protein, CDR3 DNA. A D gene is named only where the DNA matches it firmly. The size field is filled for only some rows; it gives once, few, many or a size class.

.	TRBD2	TRBV5-5	TRBJ2-5	CASSLFRWSEREGRGETQYF	TGTGCCAGCAGCTTGTTTCGGTGGTCAGAGCGGGAGGGCAGGGGAGAGACCCAGTACTTC
.	.	TRBV7-9	TRBJ1-2	CASSFAGVTNYGYTF	TGTGCCAGCAGCTTCGCAGGAGTTACTAACTATGGCTACACCTTC
.	TRBD2	TRBV19	TRBJ2-3	CASSSGIDTDTQYF	TGTGCCAGTAGCAGCGGGATAGACACAGATACGCAGTATTTT
.	TRBD1	TRBV6-5	TRBJ1-6	CASSYSKTGVNSPLHF	TGTGCCAGCAGTTACTCAAAGACAGGGGTGAATTCACCCCTCCACTTT
.	TRBD1	TRBV7-9	TRBJ1-6	CASSPGTGESPLHF	TGTGCCAGCAGTCCCGGGACAGGGGAATCACCCCTCCACTTT
.	TRBD1	TRBV5-4	TRBJ2-5	CASSGTEETQYF	TGTGCCAGCAGCGGGACAGAAGAGACCCAGTACTTC
.	.	TRBV29-1	TRBJ2-3	CSVSLLDTSTDTQYF	TGCAGCGTTTCTTTGTTGGACACCTCGACAGATACGCAGTATTTT
.	.	TRBV27	TRBJ1-6	CASSLYRGRDSPLHF	TGTGCCAGCAGTTTATATCGGGGCAGGGATTCACCCCTCCACTTT
.	.	TRBV7-2	TRBJ1-2	CASSSYQGSYGYTF	TGTGCCAGCAGCTCATACCAGGGCTCCTATGGCTACACCTTC
.	.	TRBV7-2	TRBJ2-5	CASSWAVQETQYF	TGTGCCAGCAGCTGGGCAGTACAAGAGACCCAGTACTTC
once	TRBD1	TRBV28	TRBJ1-2	CASRVASTTGGNYGYTF	TGTGCCAGCAGGGTCGCCTCCACGACAGGGGGTAACTATGGCTACACCTTC
.	TRBD1	TRBV30	TRBJ2-1	CAWSPSPRDRLNEQFF	TGTGCCTGGAGTCCAAGTCCCCGGGACAGGCTGAATGAGCAGTTCTTC
.	.	TRBV5-1	TRBJ1-2	CASSLAEGEFGYTF	TGCGCCAGCAGCTTGGCCGAGGGGGAGTTCGGCTACACCTTC
.	.	TRBV4-3	TRBJ2-2	CASSQDLRGHRTGELFF	TGCGCCAGCAGCCAAGATCTTAGGGGACACAGAACCGGGGAGCTGTTTTTT
.	.	TRBV7-9	TRBJ2-3	CASTRLAVTDTQYF	TGTGCCAGCACTCGGCTAGCAGTCACAGATACGCAGTATTTT
.	.	TRBV11-2	TRBJ2-1	CASSFSPTNEQFF	TGTGCCAGCAGCTTTTCCCCCACCAATGAGCAGTTCTTC
.	.	TRBV30	TRBJ2-2	CAWSRGQNTGELFF	TGTGCCTGGAGCCGGGGCCAAAACACCGGGGAGCTGTTTTTT
once	TRBD1	TRBV7-2	TRBJ1-3	CASSYRGSRNTIYF	TGTGCCAGCAGCTACAGGGGGTCCCGAAACACCATATATTTT
.	.	TRBV5-1	TRBJ2-1	CASSFEAGGYNEQFF	TGCGCCAGCAGCTTTGAAGCAGGGGGGTACAATGAGCAGTTCTTC
.	.	TRBV30	TRBJ1-4	CAWSGQGEKLFF	TGTGCCTGGAGCGGCCAGGGGGAAAAACTGTTTTTT